The 11 T cell receptor beta chains below come from one sample, sequenced in a study of blood T cells in healthy people across ages. Sample-barcoded 5' priming and a J-beta primer mix drove a second PCR of about 6 to 11 cycles. One entry per CDR3 protein results from TCRdb running MiXCR on the 5' RACE reads. The sample includes hundreds of thousands of distinct CDR3 sequences, approximately 50% of them seen just once. The sample was blood. The receptors here all came from a man between 60 and 70 years old in good health.

This clonotype was picked up one time. V is TRBV14 and J is TRBJ1-2; 7 positions match TRBD1. Trimming took 4 bases from V and 8 from J; bases not matched to a gene: 16. The length of the CDR3 is 16 residues. Germline V lookup: CDR1 SGHDN, CDR2 FVKESK. The CDR3 DNA sequence: TGTGCCAGCAGCCCCTGGGAAGGCAGGGGGAATAGGGGCTACACCTTC. It codes for CASSPWEGRGNRGYTF.

This clonotype appeared a few times. This chain connects TRBV25-1 to TRBJ2-7; unclear D gene. The CDR3 contains 13 residues. CDR1 is MGHDK and CDR2 is SYGVNS in the germline V gene. V lost 1 base and J 3 bases, leaving 7 bases between the germline ends. CDR3 sequence reads: CASSEFIGYEQYF. In DNA, the CDR3 is TGTGCCAGCAGTGAATTTATTGGCTACGAGCAGTACTTC.

The CDR3: CASSEWVAGDQETQYF. The CDR3 nucleotides read TGTGCCAGCAGTGAATGGGTAGCGGGGGACCAAGAGACCCAGTACTTC. The chain employs TRBV25-1 and TRBJ2-5; 9 nucleotides line up with TRBD2. Germline-derived CDR1 and CDR2 are MGHDK and SYGVNS. With V trimmed by 1 base and J by 0 bases, 3 bases remained unmatched. The CDR3 is made up of 16 amino acids.

This clonotype was counted between two and nine times. The rearrangement joins TRBV20-1 to TRBJ2-5, with 10 positions matching TRBD1. The ends lost 6 bases at V and 0 bases at J; junction bases unmatched: 7. The CDR3 runs 15 residues. Germline CDR1 is DFQATT and CDR2 is SNEGSKA (reference sequence). The CDR3 loop is CSAPRTGGYQETQYF. DNA for the CDR3: TGCAGTGCACCCCGGACAGGGGGGTACCAAGAGACCCAGTACTTC.

The chain carries TRBV3-1 and TRBJ2-5; D is ambiguous. V was shortened by 3 bases and J by 4 bases, with 6 bases between the two germline ends. The CDR3 sequence is 12 residues long. Per germline, CDR1 LGHDT and CDR2 YNNKEL (reference sequence). The CDR3 sequence: CASSHTRETQYF. CDR3 bases: TGTGCCAGCAGCCACACGCGAGAGACCCAGTACTTC.

The chain recombines TRBV6-1 with TRBJ1-6; D possibly corresponds to TRBD1 (5 bases). CDR1 is MNHNS and CDR2 is SASEGT in the germline V gene. The V gene lost 1 base and the J gene lost 14 bases, with 15 bases spanning the gap. The CDR3 has 14 amino acids. The CDR3 loop reads CASSEVGPPVALHF. CDR3 DNA: TGTGCCAGCAGTGAAGTGGGACCGCCAGTGGCCCTCCACTTT.

The rearrangement links TRBV2 to TRBJ1-2; D is ambiguous. The V end lost 2 bases, the J end lost 6 bases, and 7 bases lay between the germline ends. Germline assignment: CDR1 SNHLY and CDR2 FYNNEI. There are 12 residues in the CDR3. The CDR3 protein is CASSEQRHGYTF. In nucleotides, the CDR3 is TGTGCCAGCAGTGAACAGAGGCATGGCTACACCTTC.

The chain joins TRBV24-1 to TRBJ2-3, with 8 bases fitting TRBD1. V gave up 5 bases and J gave up 2 bases; unmatched junction bases: 5. The CDR3 runs 15 residues. Germline V gene data show CDR1 as KGHDR and CDR2 as SFDVKD. CDR3 protein: CATSVTGATTDTQYF. The CDR3 DNA is TGTGCCACCAGTGTGACAGGGGCCACCACAGATACGCAGTATTTT.

The chain carries TRBV5-6 and TRBJ2-4; D gene uncertain. The DNA end lines up better with TRBJ2-7; the J call may be wrong. CDR1 is SGHDT and CDR2 is YYEEEE in the germline V gene. The CDR3 is 14 amino acids. The CDR3 region is CASSLWNLQGEQYF. Here the CDR3 DNA reads TGTGCCAGCAGCTTGTGGAACCTACAAGGCGAGCAGTACTTC.

This sequence joins TRBV29-1 and TRBJ2-5; tentatively, D is TRBD2 (6 bases). The DNA matches TRBJ2-7 better at its end, which makes the J call doubtful. The CDR3 contains 15 residues. The germline gives CDR1 SQVTM, CDR2 ANQGSEA. The CDR3 nucleotides are TGCAGCGTGTCAGCCGGGACTTTTTCCTTCTACGAGCAGTACTTC. This codes for CSVSAGTFSFYEQYF.

This chain links TRBV3-1 with TRBJ2-5; no clear D. The CDR3 totals 15 residues. In germline, CDR1 is LGHDT, CDR2 YNNKEL (reference sequence). The V and J ends lost 2 bases and 4 bases respectively, with 14 bases between them. Here the CDR3 DNA reads TGTGCCAGCAGCCAAACCTGGGGAAGTGGAGAGACCCAGTACTTC. Translation gives CASSQTWGSGETQYF.